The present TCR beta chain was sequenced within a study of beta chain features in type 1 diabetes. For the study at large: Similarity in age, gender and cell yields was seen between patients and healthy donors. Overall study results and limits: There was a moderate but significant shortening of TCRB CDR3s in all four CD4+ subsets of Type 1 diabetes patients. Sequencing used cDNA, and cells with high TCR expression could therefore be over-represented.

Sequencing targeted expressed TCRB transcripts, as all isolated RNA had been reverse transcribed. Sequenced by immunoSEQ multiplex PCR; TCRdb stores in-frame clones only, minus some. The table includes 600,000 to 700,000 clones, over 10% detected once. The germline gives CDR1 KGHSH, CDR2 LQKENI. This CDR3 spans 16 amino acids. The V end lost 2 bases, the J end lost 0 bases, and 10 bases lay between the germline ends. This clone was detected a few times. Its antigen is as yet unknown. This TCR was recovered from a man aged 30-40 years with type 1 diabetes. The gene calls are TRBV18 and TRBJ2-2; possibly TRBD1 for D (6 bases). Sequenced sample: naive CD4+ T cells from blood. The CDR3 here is CASSPNRVSNTGELFF. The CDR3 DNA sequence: TGTGCCAGCTCACCAAACAGGGTTTCGAACACCGGGGAGCTGTTTTTT.